The clone carrying this TCR beta chain was seen only once. These data are taken from a study of blood T cells in healthy people across ages. Alongside a J-beta primer mix, a sample-barcoded 5' primer served in a second PCR lasting about 7 to 12 cycles. TCRdb used MiXCR to reprocess the 5' RACE reads, holding one entry per CDR3 protein. The data contain some 1,800,000 distinct CDR3 sequences, 30% to 40% of them singletons. Donation came from healthy Caucasian individuals in Russia who were aged 6 to 90. Every donor gave ten milliliters of peripheral blood. The CDR3 is made up of 14 amino acids. V gave up 6 bases and J gave up 2 bases, with 12 bases separating them. CDR1 and CDR2 (germline): SGHKS, YYEKEE (reference sequence).

This clonotype was sampled from a human donor in good health. Sequencing used blood. The genes are TRBV5-5 and TRBJ1-5; D not resolved. The CDR3 loop reads CASKLSPGNQPQHF. The CDR3 coding sequence is TGTGCCAGCAAGCTCTCCCCGGGCAATCAGCCCCAGCATTTT.